This T cell receptor beta chain was profiled in a study of blood T cell repertoires in COVID-19. Repertoires were generated with immunoSEQ multiplex PCR, while TCRdb's copy carries only in-frame clones and drops some. This table has fewer than 350,000 clones, 80% to 90% appearing once. Germline CDR1 and CDR2: SGDLS and YYNGEE. V trimming: 0 bases; J trimming: 4 bases; junction bases outside the gene matches: 5. This CDR3 region has 16 residues. Specimen: peripheral blood. This TCR came from a woman in her forties or fifties who had recovered from COVID-19. The chain has TRBV9 and TRBJ2-1; TRBD2 agrees at 9 bases. CDR3 sequence (DNA): TGTGCCAGCAGCGTAGCCGCGGGAGGGATATACAATGAGCAGTTCTTC. Protein sequence: CASSVAAGGIYNEQFF.